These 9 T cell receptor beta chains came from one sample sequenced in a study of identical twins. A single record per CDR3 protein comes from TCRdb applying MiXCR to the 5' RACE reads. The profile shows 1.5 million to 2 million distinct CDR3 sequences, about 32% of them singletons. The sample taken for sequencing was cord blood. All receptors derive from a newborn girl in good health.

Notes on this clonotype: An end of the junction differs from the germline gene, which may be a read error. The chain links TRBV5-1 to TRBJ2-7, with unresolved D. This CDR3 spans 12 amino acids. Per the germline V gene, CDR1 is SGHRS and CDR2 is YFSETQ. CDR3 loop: CVSSFSSYEQYF. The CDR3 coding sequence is TGCGTCAGCAGCTTCAGCTCCTACGAGCAGTACTTC. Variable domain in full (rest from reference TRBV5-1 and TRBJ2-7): KAGVTQTPRYLIKTRGQQVTLSCSPISGHRSVSWYQQTPGQGLQFLFEYFSETQRNKGNFPGRFSGRQFSNSRSEMNVSTLELGDSALYLCVSSFSSYEQYFGPGTRLTVT.

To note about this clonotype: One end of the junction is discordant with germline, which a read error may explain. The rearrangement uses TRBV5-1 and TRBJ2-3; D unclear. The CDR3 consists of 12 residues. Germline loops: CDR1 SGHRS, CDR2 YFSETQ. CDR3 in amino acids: CASSPDSDAQYF. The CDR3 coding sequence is TGCGCCAGCAGCCCGGATTCAGATGCGCAGTATTTT.

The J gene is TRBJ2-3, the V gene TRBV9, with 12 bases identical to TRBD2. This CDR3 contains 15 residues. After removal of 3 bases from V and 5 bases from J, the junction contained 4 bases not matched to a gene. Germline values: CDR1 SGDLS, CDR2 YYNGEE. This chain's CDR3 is CASSATSGRGDTQYF. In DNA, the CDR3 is TGTGCCAGCAGCGCGACTAGCGGGAGAGGAGATACGCAGTATTTT.

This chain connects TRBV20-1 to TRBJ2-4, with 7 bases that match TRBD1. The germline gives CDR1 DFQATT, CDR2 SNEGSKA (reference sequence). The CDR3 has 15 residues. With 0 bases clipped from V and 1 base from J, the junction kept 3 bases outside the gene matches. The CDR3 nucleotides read TGCAGTGCTAGAGATGAACAGGGGGCCAAAAACATTCAGTACTTC. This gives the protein CSARDEQGAKNIQYF.

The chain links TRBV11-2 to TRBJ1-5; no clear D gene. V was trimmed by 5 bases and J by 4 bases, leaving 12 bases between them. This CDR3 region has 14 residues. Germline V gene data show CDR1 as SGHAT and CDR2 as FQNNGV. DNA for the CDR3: TGTGCCAGCAGCCCCCTCGGGTGGAATCAGCCCCAGCATTTT. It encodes CASSPLGWNQPQHF.

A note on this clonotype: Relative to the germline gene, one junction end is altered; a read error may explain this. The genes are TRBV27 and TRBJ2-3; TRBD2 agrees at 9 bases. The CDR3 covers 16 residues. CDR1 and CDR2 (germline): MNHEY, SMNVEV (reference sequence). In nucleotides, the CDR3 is TGTGCCAGCAGTTCAGATAGCGGGAGTAGGACAGGTACGCAGTATTTT. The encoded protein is CASSSDSGSRTGTQYF.

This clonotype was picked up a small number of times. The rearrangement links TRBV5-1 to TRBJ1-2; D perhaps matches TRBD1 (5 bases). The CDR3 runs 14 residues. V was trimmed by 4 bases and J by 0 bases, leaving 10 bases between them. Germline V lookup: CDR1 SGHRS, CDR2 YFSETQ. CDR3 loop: CASSPRDPNYGYTF. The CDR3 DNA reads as TGCGCCAGCAGCCCTCGGGACCCTAACTATGGCTACACCTTC.

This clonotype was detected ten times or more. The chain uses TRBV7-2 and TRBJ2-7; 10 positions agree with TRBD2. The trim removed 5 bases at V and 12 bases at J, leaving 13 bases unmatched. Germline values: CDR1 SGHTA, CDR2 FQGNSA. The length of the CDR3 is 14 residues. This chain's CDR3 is CASSLGTSDEFWYF. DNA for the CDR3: TGTGCCAGCAGCCTTGGGACTAGCGACGAATTTTGGTACTTC.

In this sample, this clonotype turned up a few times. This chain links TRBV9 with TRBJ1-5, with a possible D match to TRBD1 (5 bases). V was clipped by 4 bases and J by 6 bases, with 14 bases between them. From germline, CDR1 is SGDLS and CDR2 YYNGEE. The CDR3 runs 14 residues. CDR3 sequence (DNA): TGTGCCAGCAGCCGATCGGGACCTAGTCAGCCCCAGCATTTT. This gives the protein CASSRSGPSQPQHF.